The 15 T cell receptor beta chains in this list originate from one sample, sequenced in a study of shared clonotypes between healthy human individuals. The assay was immunoSEQ multiplex PCR, and TCRdb's table has in-frame clones only and misses some. This sample has roughly 2 million clones, with approximately 95% found just once. The sample was naive CD4+ T cells sorted from blood. Indicated subset: CD45RA+ positively selected. All receptors derive from a man aged 18 to 29 in good health.

This clone has just a few counts. CDR3 loop: CASSPRAPGSYEQYF. The CDR3, as DNA: TGTGCCAGCAGCCCTCGGGCCCCGGGGAGCTACGAGCAGTACTTC. The chain uses TRBV7-8 and TRBJ2-7; perhaps TRBD2 as D (5 bases). Germline CDR1 SGHVS, CDR2 FQNEAQ. Deletions cut 5 bases from V and 3 bases from J, with 17 bases between. CDR3 size: 15 residues.

The chain carries TRBV30 and TRBJ1-5; D is uncertain. The V end was cut by 5 bases, the J end by 1 base, with 9 bases between. Germline V gene data show CDR1 as GTSNPN and CDR2 as SVGIG (reference sequence). The CDR3 sequence is 13 residues long. CDR3 sequence: CAWASGSNQPQHF. CDR3 DNA: TGTGCCTGGGCTTCGGGGAGCAATCAGCCCCAGCATTTT. Variable domain in full (rest from reference TRBV30 and TRBJ1-5): SQTIHQWPATLVQPVGSPLSLECTVEGTSNPNLYWYRQAAGRGLQLLFYSVGIGQISSEVPQNLSASRPQDRQFILSSKKLLLSDSGFYLCAWASGSNQPQHFGDGTRLSIL.

The chain couples TRBV4-1 to TRBJ2-3; D perhaps matches TRBD1 (5 bases). The CDR3 extends over 15 amino acids. Germline CDR1 and CDR2: MGHRA and YSYEKL. V lost 1 base and J lost 1, with 9 bases in between. The chain's CDR3 is CASSQAGAGTDTQYF. CDR3 DNA: TGCGCCAGCAGCCAAGCTGGGGCGGGCACAGATACGCAGTATTTT.

V is TRBV6-5 and J is TRBJ1-1; D not resolved. CDR1 and CDR2 from the germline V gene are MNHEY and SVGAGI. This CDR3 spans 14 amino acids. V lost 0 bases, J lost 4 bases, and 9 bases lay in between. CDR3 bases: TGTGCCAGCAGTTACTCGCCGTCGGGCACTGAAGCTTTCTTT. It translates to CASSYSPSGTEAFF.

Remarks on this clone: The same CDR3 can be traced to other DNA sequences in this sample. The chain carries TRBV6-5 and TRBJ1-5; D gene uncertain. Germline CDR1 and CDR2: MNHEY and SVGAGI. The V end was cut by 3 bases, the J end by 0 bases, with 9 bases between. CDR3 length equals 15 residues. CDR3 bases: TGTGCCAGCAGTTATTCGGCATATAGCAATCAGCCCCAGCATTTT. This encodes CASSYSAYSNQPQHF.

A few counts support this clone. CDR3 in DNA: TGTGCCAGCAGTGCTCGTTCCGGGACAGTAGGAGATACGCAGTATTTT. It specifies CASSARSGTVGDTQYF. V gene TRBV9 combines with J gene TRBJ2-3, with 7 bases that match TRBD1. CDR1 and CDR2 (germline): SGDLS, YYNGEE. V dropped 5 bases and J dropped 5; count of bases not matched to a gene: 14. This CDR3 comprises 16 residues. Looking up the rest from reference TRBV9 and TRBJ2-3 gives the full variable domain: DSGVTQTPKHLITATGQRVTLRCSPRSGDLSVYWYQQSLDQGLQFLIQYYNGEERAKGNILERFSAQQFPDLHSELNLSSLELGDSALYFCASSARSGTVGDTQYFGPGTRLTVL.

The DNA of the CDR3 is TGTGCCTCCCAGCGGGCGGGGTACAATGAGCAGTTCTTC. Its protein is CASQRAGYNEQFF. This chain links TRBV30 with TRBJ2-1, with D perhaps TRBD2 (6 bases). This CDR3 contains 13 residues. CDR1 is GTSNPN, CDR2 SVGIG, per germline (reference sequence). V was clipped by 7 bases and J by 4 bases, with 14 bases between them.

This chain joins TRBV10-1 and TRBJ2-5; 7 nucleotides match TRBD2. The CDR3 consists of 16 residues. The J segment lost 5 bases and the V segment lost 0 bases, leaving 9 bases of the junction unmatched. Germline CDR1 WNHNN, CDR2 SYGVQD (reference sequence). The CDR3 spells CASSESGLVGRETQYF. In DNA form, the CDR3 reads TGCGCCAGCAGTGAGTCAGGACTAGTGGGTCGGGAGACCCAGTACTTC.

This clone was picked up one time. The chain recombines TRBV2 with TRBJ2-3; the match to TRBD1 covers 7 bases. The ends lost 6 bases at V and 2 bases at J; junction bases unmatched: 5. CDR3 size: 14 residues. Germline CDR1 is SNHLY and CDR2 is FYNNEI. CDR3 amino acids: CASRDRTSTDTQYF. The CDR3 DNA reads as TGTGCCAGCAGGGACAGGACTTCCACAGATACGCAGTATTTT.

This chain uses TRBV10-1 with TRBJ1-1, with D possibly TRBD1 on 6 matching bases. Trimming took off 6 bases at V and 1 base at J, with 15 bases between the two ends. There are 15 residues in the CDR3. Germline lookup yields CDR1 WNHNN and CDR2 SYGVQD (reference sequence). CDR3: CASRATLTGNTEAFF. CDR3 coding DNA: TGCGCCAGCAGGGCCACATTGACAGGGAACACTGAAGCTTTCTTT.

The chain links TRBV7-9 to TRBJ1-6; no definite D call. The germline CDR1 and CDR2 sequences are SEHNR and FQNEAQ (reference sequence). V was pared by 8 bases and J by 7 bases, with 9 bases between. CDR3 length: 12 amino acids. In DNA, the CDR3 is TGTGCCAGCGTCTCCGACAATTCACCCCTCCACTTT. Encoded protein: CASVSDNSPLHF.

The chain combines TRBV7-9 with TRBJ1-2; 12 nucleotides match TRBD1. This CDR3 has 17 amino acids. Germline loops: CDR1 SEHNR, CDR2 FQNEAQ (reference sequence). The V segment lost 5 bases and the J segment 6 bases; nucleotides outside the gene matches: 13. The CDR3 DNA reads as TGTGCCAGCAGCAGTAACTGGGACAGGGGGCCGGAGAATGGCTACACCTTC. It codes for CASSSNWDRGPENGYTF.

About this clone: The sample has other DNA sequences that encode this CDR3 too. The rearrangement uses TRBV7-9 and TRBJ2-1; D gene uncertain. CDR3 size: 13 residues. V shed 2 bases and J shed 4 bases, with 6 bases lying between them. Germline CDR1 is SEHNR and CDR2 is FQNEAQ (reference sequence). The CDR3 region is CASSLSLYNEQFF. CDR3 bases: TGTGCCAGCAGCTTATCACTTTACAATGAGCAGTTCTTC.

The gene calls are TRBV25-1 and TRBJ2-7; D unclear. Trimming cost V 5 bases and J 2 bases, with 13 bases left between them. Germline V CDR1 and CDR2: MGHDK, SYGVNS. There are 14 residues in the CDR3. DNA of the CDR3: TGTGCCAGCAGTCCCCCTCAAGGCCCCTACGAGCAGTACTTC. Translated, it gives CASSPPQGPYEQYF.

The CDR3 DNA reads as TGTGCCAGCAGTTTCTTACAGGGGGTGTACGAGCAGTACTTC. This translates into CASSFLQGVYEQYF. The V call is TRBV6-5, the J call TRBJ2-7, with 8 positions matching TRBD1. V shed 4 bases, J shed 4 bases, and the junction held 6 bases outside the gene matches. Germline-derived CDR1 and CDR2 are MNHEY and SVGAGI. There are 14 residues in the CDR3.